These T cell receptor beta chains were read from a single sample in a study of shared clonotypes between healthy human individuals. Assay used: immunoSEQ multiplex PCR; TCRdb lists only in-frame clones, some missing. The table shows roughly 2.2 million clones, with around 93% occurring only once. The sequencing sample was made of naive CD4+ T cells from PBMCs. The source is a man in his late teens or twenties in good health. Some clones in this sample may be carry-over from other donors' samples. The CDR3 runs from the conserved cysteine through the conserved F or W. The D gene is left open where the match is weak. Size tells how often a clone was seen (once, few, many) or the class of an expanded clone, and some rows leave it out.

CDR3 protein: CASSGGSLGTGELFF
CDR3 DNA: TGTGCCAGCAGTGGGGGGTCTCTCGGCACCGGGGAGCTGTTTTTT
D gene: .
J gene: TRBJ2-2
V gene: TRBV6-1
clone size: .

CDR3 protein: CASSQDYRRFKSIQYF
CDR3 DNA: TGCGCCAGCAGCCAAGATTACCGCAGGTTCAAAAGCATTCAGTACTTC
D gene: .
J gene: TRBJ2-4
V gene: TRBV4-1
clone size: .

CDR3 protein: CASSLPGLQGSDTQYF
CDR3 DNA: TGCGCCAGCAGCTTACCGGGACTACAGGGTTCCGATACGCAGTATTTT
D gene: .
J gene: TRBJ2-3
V gene: TRBV5-1
clone size: .

CDR3 protein: CASSLTYEQYF
CDR3 DNA: TGTGCCAGCAGCCTAACCTACGAGCAGTACTTC
D gene: .
J gene: TRBJ2-7
V gene: TRBV6-1
clone size: .

CDR3 protein: CASSLPRDSHYEQYF
CDR3 DNA: TGCGCCAGCAGCTTGCCCCGGGACAGCCACTACGAGCAGTACTTC
D gene: TRBD1
J gene: TRBJ2-7
V gene: TRBV5-1
clone size: .

CDR3 protein: CASSSGTGGTEAFF
CDR3 DNA: TGTGCCAGCAGTTCAGGGACAGGGGGAACTGAAGCTTTCTTT
D gene: TRBD1
J gene: TRBJ1-1
V gene: TRBV5-4
clone size: .

CDR3 protein: CASSAQGDYGYTF
CDR3 DNA: TGTGCCAGCAGTGCACAGGGGGACTATGGCTACACCTTC
D gene: TRBD1
J gene: TRBJ1-2
V gene: TRBV6-1
clone size: .

CDR3 protein: CASSLGDTEAFF
CDR3 DNA: TGTGCCAGCAGTCTTGGGGACACTGAAGCTTTCTTT
D gene: .
J gene: TRBJ1-1
V gene: TRBV6-6
clone size: .

CDR3 protein: CSVAGSLNTGELFF
CDR3 DNA: TGCAGCGTTGCGGGATCCCTGAACACCGGGGAGCTGTTTTTT
D gene: .
J gene: TRBJ2-2
V gene: TRBV29-1
clone size: once

CDR3 protein: CASRPEGLSGNIQYF
CDR3 DNA: TGTGCCAGCAGACCAGAGGGCCTTTCGGGAAACATTCAGTACTTC
D gene: .
J gene: TRBJ2-4
V gene: TRBV28
clone size: .

CDR3 protein: CASSILGTQGGELFF
CDR3 DNA: TGCGCCAGCAGCATTCTGGGCACGCAGGGCGGGGAGCTGTTTTTT
D gene: .
J gene: TRBJ2-2
V gene: TRBV5-1
clone size: .

CDR3 protein: CASSPGTSPYEQYF
CDR3 DNA: TGTGCCAGCAGTCCCGGGACAAGCCCCTACGAGCAGTACTTC
D gene: .
J gene: TRBJ2-7
V gene: TRBV5-4
clone size: .

CDR3 protein: CASIQGGRPYEQYF
CDR3 DNA: TGTGCCAGCATCCAGGGGGGTCGTCCCTACGAGCAGTACTTC
D gene: .
J gene: TRBJ2-7
V gene: TRBV28
clone size: .

CDR3 protein: CASSFGSFRDEQFF
CDR3 DNA: TGTGCCAGCAGCTTTGGGTCGTTTCGGGATGAGCAGTTCTTC
D gene: .
J gene: TRBJ2-1
V gene: TRBV7-2
clone size: .

CDR3 protein: CASSVLGTGELFF
CDR3 DNA: TGTGCCAGCAGCGTCCTCGGCACCGGGGAGCTGTTTTTT
D gene: .
J gene: TRBJ2-2
V gene: TRBV9
clone size: .

CDR3 protein: CSVEVWGGGRPGNEQFF
CDR3 DNA: TGCAGCGTTGAAGTATGGGGGGGCGGGAGGCCGGGCAATGAGCAGTTCTTC
D gene: TRBD2
J gene: TRBJ2-1
V gene: TRBV29-1
clone size: .

CDR3 protein: CASSSGRGATNEKLFF
CDR3 DNA: TGTGCCAGCAGTTCGGGCCGGGGAGCAACTAATGAAAAACTGTTTTTT
D gene: .
J gene: TRBJ1-4
V gene: TRBV28
clone size: .